This T cell receptor (beta chain) was captured by sequencing in a study of blood T cell repertoires in COVID-19. Study information: Both acute and convalescent COVID-19 samples were obtained from the United States, Italy and Spain. The analysed material was cDNA or gDNA that came from T cells, B-cell-depleted T cells, or PBMCs.

Per the original data handling: Amplification with reference gene primers provided the estimates of nucleated cell counts. Assay used: immunoSEQ multiplex PCR; TCRdb lists only in-frame clones, some missing. For V, J and clone size, that table is used; D and trimming come from the DNA. The table has 250,000 to 350,000 clones, around 88% seen once. The CDR3 consists of 20 residues. Losses at the gene ends were 6 bases for V and 0 bases for J; bases not matched to a gene: 16. V and J are TRBV23-1 and TRBJ2-1; 11 positions match TRBD2. TRBV23-1 is an ORF; its function is uncertain. Source material: peripheral blood. The receptor was isolated from a woman in her forties or fifties with acute or convalescent COVID-19. This chain's CDR3 is CASSGRFSGRAGPSYNEQFF. The CDR3 region has the DNA TGCGCCAGCAGCGGGCGGTTTAGCGGGAGGGCCGGCCCCTCCTACAATGAGCAGTTCTTC.